These T cell receptor beta chains were read from a single sample in a study of human T cells and chemical hapten exposure. TCRdb passed the RACE reads through MiXCR, listing each CDR3 protein once. The sample shows tens of thousands of distinct CDR3 sequences, around 10% of them seen only once. Sample: whole blood, taken in connection with sensitization to the hapten diphenylcyclopropenone (DPC). Receptor source: a woman in her forties or fifties with alopecia areata. Some clones in this sample may be carry-over from other donors' samples. Both conserved end residues are part of each CDR3. The D gene is left open where the match is weak. Not every row has a clone size; where given, it reads once, few, many or a size class.

CDR3 DNA: TGTGCCAGCAGTTACCCCTCAGACACCGGCGGTCTGCAGTACTTC
CDR3 protein: CASSYPSDTGGLQYF
D gene: NA
V gene: TRBV6-2/TRBV6-3
J gene: TRBJ2-7
clone size: many

CDR3 DNA: TGCAGCGTTGCTCGTTCGAGCTCCTACGAGCAGTACTTC
CDR3 protein: CSVARSSSYEQYF
D gene: NA
V gene: TRBV29-1
J gene: TRBJ2-7
clone size: NA

CDR3 DNA: TGTGCCACCAGTGGGTCTTACGAGCAGTTCTTC
CDR3 protein: CATSGSYEQFF
D gene: NA
V gene: TRBV24-1
J gene: TRBJ2-1
clone size: few

CDR3 DNA: TGTGCCAGAAGACCCCTGGTTGGGAGCTCCTATAATTCACCCCTCCACTTT
CDR3 protein: CARRPLVGSSYNSPLHF
D gene: NA
V gene: TRBV5-3
J gene: TRBJ1-6
clone size: NA

CDR3 DNA: TGCAGTGCTAGAGTTGGGACATCTGGAGAGACCCAGTACTTC
CDR3 protein: CSARVGTSGETQYF
D gene: NA
V gene: TRBV20-1
J gene: TRBJ2-5
clone size: NA

CDR3 DNA: TGCAGCGTTGTCGGAGGTCTTGAAGCTTTCTTT
CDR3 protein: CSVVGGLEAFF
D gene: NA
V gene: TRBV29-1
J gene: TRBJ1-1
clone size: many

CDR3 DNA: TGTGCCAGCAGCCCGGACACTAGCAATCAGCCCCAGCATTTT
CDR3 protein: CASSPDTSNQPQHF
D gene: NA
V gene: TRBV4-2
J gene: TRBJ1-5
clone size: few

CDR3 DNA: TGCAGCGTTAGGGCAACAACTAATGAAAAACTGTTTTTT
CDR3 protein: CSVRATTNEKLFF
D gene: NA
V gene: TRBV29-1
J gene: TRBJ1-4
clone size: NA

CDR3 DNA: TGCGCCAGCAGCTACAACAGGAGGGGCGACACCGGGGAGCTGTTTTTT
CDR3 protein: CASSYNRRGDTGELFF
D gene: NA
V gene: TRBV5-1
J gene: TRBJ2-2
clone size: few

CDR3 DNA: TGTGCCAGCAGTCCCTCAGAGAACAATCAGCCCCAGCATTTT
CDR3 protein: CASSPSENNQPQHF
D gene: NA
V gene: TRBV28
J gene: TRBJ1-5
clone size: few

CDR3 DNA: TGTGCCAGCAGTTCGGGGGGGCTAAATTCACCCCTCCACTTT
CDR3 protein: CASSSGGLNSPLHF
D gene: NA
V gene: TRBV27
J gene: TRBJ1-6
clone size: few

CDR3 DNA: TGTGCCAGCAGCTTGTTGGCAGGAACTAATGAAAAACTGTTTTTT
CDR3 protein: CASSLLAGTNEKLFF
D gene: NA
V gene: TRBV5-4
J gene: TRBJ1-4
clone size: many

CDR3 DNA: TGTGCCAGCAGGCCACAAGGGGTCGGCACTGAAGCTTTCTTT
CDR3 protein: CASRPQGVGTEAFF
D gene: NA
V gene: TRBV2
J gene: TRBJ1-1
clone size: many

CDR3 DNA: TGTGCCAGCAGCCACATCTTACAGGGGGACACTGAAGCTTTCTTT
CDR3 protein: CASSHILQGDTEAFF
D gene: TRBD1
V gene: TRBV4-2
J gene: TRBJ1-1
clone size: many

CDR3 DNA: TGCAGCGTTGTGTTCGGGACAACTAACGAGCAGTACTTC
CDR3 protein: CSVVFGTTNEQYF
D gene: NA
V gene: TRBV29-1
J gene: TRBJ2-7
clone size: NA

CDR3 DNA: TGTGCCAGCACCAGCGGTTTGAACACTGAAGCTTTCTTT
CDR3 protein: CASTSGLNTEAFF
D gene: NA
V gene: TRBV3-1
J gene: TRBJ1-1
clone size: NA

CDR3 DNA: TGTGCCAGCAGCTTAGCGCTGGGACAGGGAGAATTTGGGGCCAACGTCCTGACTTTC
CDR3 protein: CASSLALGQGEFGANVLTF
D gene: TRBD1
V gene: TRBV7-9
J gene: TRBJ2-6
clone size: many

CDR3 DNA: TGTGCCAGCAGCAAAAGTCCCTACACGTCGGCGGTGGAAAAACTGTTTTTT
CDR3 protein: CASSKSPYTSAVEKLFF
D gene: NA
V gene: TRBV27
J gene: TRBJ1-4
clone size: many

CDR3 DNA: TGTGCCAGCAGCTTGCAGATTGGGGGCAATCAGCCCCAGCATTTT
CDR3 protein: CASSLQIGGNQPQHF
D gene: NA
V gene: TRBV7-2
J gene: TRBJ1-5
clone size: NA

CDR3 DNA: TGCAGCGTTGAAGTGACAGGGGTCGGGTACGGTCAGTACTTC
CDR3 protein: CSVEVTGVGYGQYF
D gene: TRBD1
V gene: TRBV29-1
J gene: TRBJ2-7
clone size: NA

CDR3 DNA: TGTGCCAGCAGCCCACTGGGCCATTTCTCCTACGAGCAGTACTTC
CDR3 protein: CASSPLGHFSYEQYF
D gene: NA
V gene: TRBV7-6
J gene: TRBJ2-7
clone size: few

CDR3 DNA: TGTGCCAGCAGGCAGGCGTACGAGCAGTACTTC
CDR3 protein: CASRQAYEQYF
D gene: NA
V gene: TRBV2
J gene: TRBJ2-7
clone size: NA

CDR3 DNA: TGTGCCAGCTCCCTGCGCCCGGGAGTAAACAATGAGCAGTTCTTC
CDR3 protein: CASSLRPGVNNEQFF
D gene: NA
V gene: TRBV7-8
J gene: TRBJ2-1
clone size: many

CDR3 DNA: TGTGCCAGCAGCGTAGGAGGACAGGAATGGACCACCGGGGAGCTGTTTTTT
CDR3 protein: CASSVGGQEWTTGELFF
D gene: TRBD1
V gene: TRBV9
J gene: TRBJ2-2
clone size: many

CDR3 DNA: TGCGCCAGTCACCCAAGGGGTCAGACTTCCTACGAGCAGTACTTC
CDR3 protein: CASHPRGQTSYEQYF
D gene: NA
V gene: TRBV5-1
J gene: TRBJ2-7
clone size: many

CDR3 DNA: TGTGCCAGCAGGAGGGGACACGGGTCAGGGGATACGCAGTATTTT
CDR3 protein: CASRRGHGSGDTQYF
D gene: NA
V gene: TRBV7-2
J gene: TRBJ2-3
clone size: few

CDR3 DNA: TGTGCCAGCAGCTGGAGGGGATTGGCCGGGGAGCTGTTTTTT
CDR3 protein: CASSWRGLAGELFF
D gene: NA
V gene: TRBV11-3
J gene: TRBJ2-2
clone size: NA

CDR3 DNA: TGTGCCTGGAGTGTATTGGGCAGTTCCTACGAGCAGTACTTC
CDR3 protein: CAWSVLGSSYEQYF
D gene: NA
V gene: TRBV30
J gene: TRBJ2-7
clone size: few

CDR3 DNA: TGTGCCAGCAGCTCTCGGGGTAGCGGGGTCCAAGAGACCCAGTACTTC
CDR3 protein: CASSSRGSGVQETQYF
D gene: TRBD2
V gene: TRBV7-3
J gene: TRBJ2-5
clone size: few

CDR3 DNA: TGCGCCAGCAGCCGCGGACGGACAGGTGACTACAATGAGCAGTTCTTC
CDR3 protein: CASSRGRTGDYNEQFF
D gene: TRBD1
V gene: TRBV4-1
J gene: TRBJ2-1
clone size: many

CDR3 DNA: TGTGCCACCAGTGACACTAGCGGGACCACCCTCTCTGGGGCCAACGTCCTGACTTTC
CDR3 protein: CATSDTSGTTLSGANVLTF
D gene: TRBD2
V gene: TRBV24-1
J gene: TRBJ2-6
clone size: few

CDR3 DNA: TGTGCCAGCAGCTTGGGGACAGGGGCGCTCTTC
CDR3 protein: CASSLGTGALF
D gene: TRBD1
V gene: TRBV5-6
J gene: TRBJ1-2
clone size: many

CDR3 DNA: TGTGCCAGCAGCCTAACTAGCGGAGGAAGGAGAAATGAGCAGTTCTTC
CDR3 protein: CASSLTSGGRRNEQFF
D gene: TRBD2
V gene: TRBV7-3
J gene: TRBJ2-1
clone size: NA

CDR3 DNA: TGTGCCAGCAGTTTATTGGGGACTGTATTCCAGTACTTC
CDR3 protein: CASSLLGTVFQYF
D gene: NA
V gene: TRBV12-3/TRBV12-4
J gene: TRBJ2-5
clone size: NA

CDR3 DNA: TGTGCCAGCAGTTTATCCCTCCGGGACAGTCCCTATGTAAGCTACACCTTC
CDR3 protein: CASSLSLRDSPYVSYTF
D gene: TRBD1
V gene: TRBV27
J gene: TRBJ1-2
clone size: many

CDR3 DNA: TGTGCCAGCAGTTTTGTTTACGCCAGCAATCAGCCCCAGCATTTT
CDR3 protein: CASSFVYASNQPQHF
D gene: NA
V gene: TRBV27
J gene: TRBJ1-5
clone size: NA

CDR3 DNA: TGTGCCAGCAGTTACTCAGGCAGTGGGAGCTCCTACAATGAGCAGTTCTTC
CDR3 protein: CASSYSGSGSSYNEQFF
D gene: NA
V gene: TRBV6-6
J gene: TRBJ2-1
clone size: many

CDR3 DNA: TGCGCCAGCAGCCGCGGGGGCCCAGATACGCAGTATTTT
CDR3 protein: CASSRGGPDTQYF
D gene: NA
V gene: TRBV10-2
J gene: TRBJ2-3
clone size: many

CDR3 DNA: TGCAGCGTTGAATCAGGGACAGGGGAGGCGGCCGGTCGCTACACCTTC
CDR3 protein: CSVESGTGEAAGRYTF
D gene: TRBD1
V gene: TRBV29-1
J gene: TRBJ1-2
clone size: few

CDR3 DNA: TGTGCCAGCAGCTTGTCGGGGGGCGGAGAGACCCAGTACTTC
CDR3 protein: CASSLSGGGETQYF
D gene: NA
V gene: TRBV5-5
J gene: TRBJ2-5
clone size: few

CDR3 DNA: TGTGCCAGCGGCACAGGGGGCGTTCAGCCCCAGCATTTT
CDR3 protein: CASGTGGVQPQHF
D gene: TRBD1
V gene: TRBV6-2/TRBV6-3
J gene: TRBJ1-5
clone size: many

CDR3 DNA: TGTGCCAGCTCACCAATCCCTCAGAGCTCCTACAATGAGCAGTTCTTC
CDR3 protein: CASSPIPQSSYNEQFF
D gene: NA
V gene: TRBV18
J gene: TRBJ2-1
clone size: few

CDR3 DNA: TGCGCCAGCAGCTTTGGGACGAACTCTAACTATGGCTACACCTTC
CDR3 protein: CASSFGTNSNYGYTF
D gene: NA
V gene: TRBV5-1
J gene: TRBJ1-2
clone size: many

CDR3 DNA: TGTGCCAGCAGCCGAACAGGGTCCGTAGATACGCAGTATTTT
CDR3 protein: CASSRTGSVDTQYF
D gene: NA
V gene: TRBV5-4
J gene: TRBJ2-3
clone size: few

CDR3 DNA: TGCAGTGCTACACCGATTGGCGGGAGCTCCTACAATGAGCAGTTCTTC
CDR3 protein: CSATPIGGSSYNEQFF
D gene: TRBD2
V gene: TRBV20-1
J gene: TRBJ2-1
clone size: NA

CDR3 DNA: TGTGCCAGCAGGAGGGACGGAAACAATCAGCCCCAGCATTTT
CDR3 protein: CASRRDGNNQPQHF
D gene: NA
V gene: TRBV2
J gene: TRBJ1-5
clone size: many

CDR3 DNA: TGTGCCAGCAGCACCCGGGGGGGAGAACCAGATACGCAGTATTTT
CDR3 protein: CASSTRGGEPDTQYF
D gene: TRBD2
V gene: TRBV28
J gene: TRBJ2-3
clone size: many

CDR3 DNA: TGTGCCAGCAGTTTAAGAGCTCCGGGACACCAGTATAATTCACCCCTCCACTTT
CDR3 protein: CASSLRAPGHQYNSPLHF
D gene: NA
V gene: TRBV27
J gene: TRBJ1-6
clone size: NA

CDR3 DNA: TGTACCAGCTCACCCTGGGACCCGCCAGAGACCCAGTACTTC
CDR3 protein: CTSSPWDPPETQYF
D gene: NA
V gene: TRBV18
J gene: TRBJ2-5
clone size: few

CDR3 DNA: TGCGCCAGCAGCCACACCGCTCTTGGACAGCCCTACGAGCAGTACTTC
CDR3 protein: CASSHTALGQPYEQYF
D gene: NA
V gene: TRBV4-3
J gene: TRBJ2-7
clone size: few

CDR3 DNA: TGCAGCGCGCCCGTCGCGGGAGTCCCCGGGGAGCTGTTTTTT
CDR3 protein: CSAPVAGVPGELFF
D gene: TRBD2
V gene: TRBV29-1
J gene: TRBJ2-2
clone size: NA

CDR3 DNA: TGTGCCAGCAGCTTGAATAGCGGGGAGTACAATGAGCAGTTCTTC
CDR3 protein: CASSLNSGEYNEQFF
D gene: TRBD2
V gene: TRBV5-5
J gene: TRBJ2-1
clone size: many

CDR3 DNA: TGCAGCGACGGACAGGGTCGCAATGAGCAGTTCTTC
CDR3 protein: CSDGQGRNEQFF
D gene: TRBD1
V gene: TRBV29-1
J gene: TRBJ2-1
clone size: few

CDR3 DNA: TGTGCCAGCAGCCGACAGGGACCTATGAACACTGAAGCTTTCTTT
CDR3 protein: CASSRQGPMNTEAFF
D gene: TRBD1
V gene: TRBV7-8
J gene: TRBJ1-1
clone size: few